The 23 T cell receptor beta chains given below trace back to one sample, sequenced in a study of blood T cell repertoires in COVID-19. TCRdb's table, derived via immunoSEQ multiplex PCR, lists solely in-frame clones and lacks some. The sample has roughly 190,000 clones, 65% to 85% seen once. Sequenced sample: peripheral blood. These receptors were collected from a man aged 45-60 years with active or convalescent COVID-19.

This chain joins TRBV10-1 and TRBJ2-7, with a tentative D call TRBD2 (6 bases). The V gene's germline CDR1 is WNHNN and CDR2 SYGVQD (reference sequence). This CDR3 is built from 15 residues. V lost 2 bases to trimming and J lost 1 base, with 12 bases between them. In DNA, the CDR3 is TGCGCCAGCAGTGAGAACCCGGGGAGGTCCTACGAGCAGTACTTC. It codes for CASSENPGRSYEQYF.

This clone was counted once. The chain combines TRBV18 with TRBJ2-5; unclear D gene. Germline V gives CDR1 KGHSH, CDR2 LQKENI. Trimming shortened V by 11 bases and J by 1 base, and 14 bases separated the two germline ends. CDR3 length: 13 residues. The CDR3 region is CASRVAPQETQYF. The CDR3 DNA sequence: TGTGCCTCCCGGGTTGCACCCCAAGAGACCCAGTACTTC.

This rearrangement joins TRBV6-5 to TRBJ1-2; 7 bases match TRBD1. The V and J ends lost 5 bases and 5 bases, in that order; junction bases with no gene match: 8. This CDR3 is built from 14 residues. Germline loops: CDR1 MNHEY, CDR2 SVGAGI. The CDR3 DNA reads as TGTGCCAGCAGTCTTTCCGGGACAGCTTATGGCTACACCTTC. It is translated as CASSLSGTAYGYTF.

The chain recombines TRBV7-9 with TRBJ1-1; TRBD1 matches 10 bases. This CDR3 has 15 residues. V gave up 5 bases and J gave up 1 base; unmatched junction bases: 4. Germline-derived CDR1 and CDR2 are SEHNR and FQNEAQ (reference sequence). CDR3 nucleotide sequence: TGTGCCAGCAGCCCGTGGGACAGGGGGAACACTGAAGCTTTCTTT. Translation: CASSPWDRGNTEAFF.

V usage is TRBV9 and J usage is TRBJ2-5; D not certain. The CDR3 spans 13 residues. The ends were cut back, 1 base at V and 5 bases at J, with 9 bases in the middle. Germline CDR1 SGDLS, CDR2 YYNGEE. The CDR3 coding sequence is TGTGCCAGCAGCGTAAGCCCCAAGGAGACCCAGTACTTC. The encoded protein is CASSVSPKETQYF.

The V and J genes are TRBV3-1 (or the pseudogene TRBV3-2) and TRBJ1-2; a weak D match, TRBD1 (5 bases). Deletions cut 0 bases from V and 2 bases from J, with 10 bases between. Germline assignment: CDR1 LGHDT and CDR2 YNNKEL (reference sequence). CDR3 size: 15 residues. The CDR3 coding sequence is TGTGCCAGCAGCCAAGATGGGCGGGGGAACTATGGCTACACCTTC. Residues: CASSQDGRGNYGYTF.

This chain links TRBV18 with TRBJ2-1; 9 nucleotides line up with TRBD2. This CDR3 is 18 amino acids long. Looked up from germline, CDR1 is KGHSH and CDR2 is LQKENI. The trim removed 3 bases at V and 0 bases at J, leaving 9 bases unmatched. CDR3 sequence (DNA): TGTGCCAGCTCACCCCGTTTAGCGGGAGACATCTCCTACAATGAGCAGTTCTTC. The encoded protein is CASSPRLAGDISYNEQFF.

CDR3 nucleotides: TGTGCCTGGGAACGGACAGGGGAGTTCACTGAAGCTTTCTTT. It encodes CAWERTGEFTEAFF. The chain combines TRBV30 with TRBJ1-1; 9 nucleotides agree with TRBD1. J gave up 4 bases and V 5 bases, and 8 bases lay outside the gene matches. Germline V gives CDR1 GTSNPN, CDR2 SVGIG (reference sequence). The CDR3 sequence is 14 residues long.

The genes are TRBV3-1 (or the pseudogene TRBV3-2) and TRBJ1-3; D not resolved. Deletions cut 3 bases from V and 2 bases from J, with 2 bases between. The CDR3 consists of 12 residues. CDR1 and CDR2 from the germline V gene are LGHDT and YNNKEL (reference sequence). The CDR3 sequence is CASSHAGNTIYF. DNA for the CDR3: TGTGCCAGCAGCCACGCTGGAAACACCATATATTTT.

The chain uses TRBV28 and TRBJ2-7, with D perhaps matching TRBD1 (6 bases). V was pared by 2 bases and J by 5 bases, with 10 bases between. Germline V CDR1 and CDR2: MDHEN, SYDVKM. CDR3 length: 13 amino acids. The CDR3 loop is CASSLNRVNEQYF. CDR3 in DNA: TGTGCCAGCAGTTTAAACAGGGTAAACGAGCAGTACTTC.

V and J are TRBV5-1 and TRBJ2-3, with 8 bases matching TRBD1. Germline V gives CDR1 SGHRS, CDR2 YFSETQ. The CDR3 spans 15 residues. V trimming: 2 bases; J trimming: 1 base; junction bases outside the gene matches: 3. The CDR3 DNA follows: TGCGCCAGCAGCTTCCAGACAGGGGGCACAGATACGCAGTATTTT. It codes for CASSFQTGGTDTQYF.

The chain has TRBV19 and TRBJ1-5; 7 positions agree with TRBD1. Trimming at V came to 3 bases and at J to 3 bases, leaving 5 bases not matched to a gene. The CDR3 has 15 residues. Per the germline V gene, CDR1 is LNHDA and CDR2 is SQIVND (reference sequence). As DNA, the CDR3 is TGTGCCAGTAGTATCCATGAGGGGGCCAATCAGCCCCAGCATTTT. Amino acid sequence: CASSIHEGANQPQHF.

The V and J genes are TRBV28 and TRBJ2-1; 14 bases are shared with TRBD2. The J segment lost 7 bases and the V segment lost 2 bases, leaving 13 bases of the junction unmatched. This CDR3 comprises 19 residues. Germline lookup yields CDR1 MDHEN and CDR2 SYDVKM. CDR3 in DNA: TGTGCCAGCAGTTTAATCGCTGGACTAGCGGGAGGCCCGAATAATGAGCAGTTCTTC. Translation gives CASSLIAGLAGGPNNEQFF.

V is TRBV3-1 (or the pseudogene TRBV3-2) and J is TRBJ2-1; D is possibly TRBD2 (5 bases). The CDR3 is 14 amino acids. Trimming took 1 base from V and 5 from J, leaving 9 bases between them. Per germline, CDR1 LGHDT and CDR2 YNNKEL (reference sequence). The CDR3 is CASSQGAGNNEQFF. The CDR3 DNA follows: TGTGCCAGCAGCCAAGGAGCCGGGAACAATGAGCAGTTCTTC.

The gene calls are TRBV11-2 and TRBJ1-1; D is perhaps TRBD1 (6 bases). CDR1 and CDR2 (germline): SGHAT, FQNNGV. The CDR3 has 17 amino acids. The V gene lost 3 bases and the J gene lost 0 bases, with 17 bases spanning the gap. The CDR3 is CASSFGTSRPLNTEAFF. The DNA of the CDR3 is TGTGCCAGCAGCTTCGGGACATCTAGACCCTTGAACACTGAAGCTTTCTTT.

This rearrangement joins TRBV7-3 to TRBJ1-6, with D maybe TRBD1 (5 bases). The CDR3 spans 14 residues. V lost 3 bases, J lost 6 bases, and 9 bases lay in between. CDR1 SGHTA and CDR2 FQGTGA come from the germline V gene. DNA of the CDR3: TGTGCCAGCAGCTTCGGACATAGTAATTCACCCCTCCACTTT. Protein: CASSFGHSNSPLHF.

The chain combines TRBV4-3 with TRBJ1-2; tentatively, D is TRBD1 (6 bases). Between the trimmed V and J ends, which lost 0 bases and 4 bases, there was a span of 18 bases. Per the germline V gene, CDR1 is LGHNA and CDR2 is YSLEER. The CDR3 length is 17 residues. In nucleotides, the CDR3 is TGCGCCAGCAGCCAAGATGGTAGCTCCAGGGGCCTCTATGGCTACACCTTC. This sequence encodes CASSQDGSSRGLYGYTF.

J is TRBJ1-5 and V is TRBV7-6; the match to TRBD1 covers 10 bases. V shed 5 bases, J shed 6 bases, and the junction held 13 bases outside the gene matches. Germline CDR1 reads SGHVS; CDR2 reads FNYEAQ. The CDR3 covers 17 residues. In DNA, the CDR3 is TGTGCCAGCAGCCCAATTGTGCGACAGGGGGCGAGTCAGCCCCAGCATTTT. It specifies CASSPIVRQGASQPQHF.

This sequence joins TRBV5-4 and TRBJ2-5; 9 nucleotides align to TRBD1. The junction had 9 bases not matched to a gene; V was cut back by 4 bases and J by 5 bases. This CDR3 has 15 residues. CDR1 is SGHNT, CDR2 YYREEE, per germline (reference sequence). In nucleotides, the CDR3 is TGTGCCAGCAGCCCGAGCCGGGACAGGGACGAGACCCAGTACTTC. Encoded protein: CASSPSRDRDETQYF.

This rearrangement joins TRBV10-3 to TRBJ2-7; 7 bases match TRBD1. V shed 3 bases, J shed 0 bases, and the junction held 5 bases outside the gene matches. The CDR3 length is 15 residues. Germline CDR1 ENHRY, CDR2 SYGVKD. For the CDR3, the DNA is TGTGCCATCAGTGAATCGGGACAGTCCTCCTACGAGCAGTACTTC. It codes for CAISESGQSSYEQYF.

The CDR3 protein is CASSGLAAAYNEQFF. In DNA form, the CDR3 reads TGCGCCAGCAGCGGACTAGCGGCAGCCTACAATGAGCAGTTCTTC. The chain links TRBV5-1 to TRBJ2-1, with TRBD2 identical over 10 bases. This CDR3 spans 15 amino acids. Trimming removed 4 bases from V and 2 bases from J; junction bases left unmatched: 3. CDR1 and CDR2 from the germline V gene are SGHRS and YFSETQ.

In DNA form, the CDR3 reads TGCGCCAGCAGTGTGGGACAAGCAGTTTATACCCAGTACTTC. The encoded protein is CASSVGQAVYTQYF. The chain links TRBV5-1 to TRBJ2-5, with D perhaps TRBD1 (6 bases). In germline, CDR1 is SGHRS, CDR2 YFSETQ. The CDR3 runs 14 residues. Trimming removed 5 bases at V and 8 bases at J, with 19 bases between.

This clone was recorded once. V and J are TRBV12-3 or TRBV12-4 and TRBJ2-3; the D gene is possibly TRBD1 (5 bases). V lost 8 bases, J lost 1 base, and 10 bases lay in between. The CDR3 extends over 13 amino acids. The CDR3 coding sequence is TGTGCCAGCTCAATAGGGGGCACAGATACGCAGTATTTT. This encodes CASSIGGTDTQYF.